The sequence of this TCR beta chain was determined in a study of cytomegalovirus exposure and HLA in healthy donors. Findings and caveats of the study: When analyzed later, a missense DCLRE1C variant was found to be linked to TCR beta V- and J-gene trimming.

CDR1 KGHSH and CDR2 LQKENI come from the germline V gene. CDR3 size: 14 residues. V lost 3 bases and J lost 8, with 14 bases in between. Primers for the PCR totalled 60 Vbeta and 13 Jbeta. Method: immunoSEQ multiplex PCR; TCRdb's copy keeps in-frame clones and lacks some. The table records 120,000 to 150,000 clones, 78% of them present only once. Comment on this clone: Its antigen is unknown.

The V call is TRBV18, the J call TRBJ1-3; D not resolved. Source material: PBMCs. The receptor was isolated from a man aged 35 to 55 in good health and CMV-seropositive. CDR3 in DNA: TGTGCCAGCTCACCTCCCAACATGGCGGACACCATATATTTT. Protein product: CASSPPNMADTIYF.